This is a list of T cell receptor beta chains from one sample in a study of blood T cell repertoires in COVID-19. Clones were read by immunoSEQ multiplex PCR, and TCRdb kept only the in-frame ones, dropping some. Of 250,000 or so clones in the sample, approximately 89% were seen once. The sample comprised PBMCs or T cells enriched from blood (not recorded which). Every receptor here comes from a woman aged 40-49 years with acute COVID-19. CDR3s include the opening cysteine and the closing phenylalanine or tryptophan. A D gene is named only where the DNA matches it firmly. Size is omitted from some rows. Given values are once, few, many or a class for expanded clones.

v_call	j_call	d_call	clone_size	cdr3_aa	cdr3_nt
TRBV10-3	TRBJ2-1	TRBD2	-	CAISPGGADRRNNEQFF	TGTGCCATCAGTCCGGGGGGGGCCGACAGGCGCAACAATGAGCAGTTCTTC
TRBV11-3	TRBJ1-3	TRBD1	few	CASSSGGGNTIYF	TGTGCCAGCAGTTCAGGGGGCGGAAACACCATATATTTT
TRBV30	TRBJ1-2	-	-	CAWSLQGGYGYTF	TGTGCCTGGAGTTTACAGGGAGGGTATGGCTACACCTTC
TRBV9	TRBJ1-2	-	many	CASSTEVGDSGYTF	TGTGCCAGCAGCACAGAGGTCGGGGATTCTGGCTACACCTTC
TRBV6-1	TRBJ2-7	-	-	CASSDRRNSLSYEQYF	TGTGCCAGCAGTGATCGAAGGAACAGCCTCTCCTACGAGCAGTACTTC
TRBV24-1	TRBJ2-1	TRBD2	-	CATSDPTGLGLYNEQFF	TGTGCCACCAGTGATCCCACGGGACTAGGGCTTTACAATGAGCAGTTCTTC
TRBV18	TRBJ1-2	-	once	CASSLTGQTTNYGYTF	TGTGCCAGCTCACTGACCGGACAAACTACTAACTATGGCTACACCTTC
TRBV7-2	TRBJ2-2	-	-	CASSLDARDTGELFF	TGTGCCAGCAGCTTAGATGCCAGGGACACCGGGGAGCTGTTTTTT
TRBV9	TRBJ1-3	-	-	CASSVEPPGGRGRYGNTIYF	TGTGCCAGCAGCGTAGAGCCTCCGGGGGGTCGGGGGCGTTATGGAAACACCATATATTTT
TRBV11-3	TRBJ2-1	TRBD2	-	CASSLHPREGTDEQFF	TGTGCCAGCAGCTTACACCCGCGGGAGGGCACAGATGAGCAGTTCTTC
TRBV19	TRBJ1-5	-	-	CASSIVRGTQPQHF	TGTGCCAGTAGTATAGTTCGGGGAACCCAGCCCCAGCATTTT
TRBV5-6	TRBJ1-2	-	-	CASRWGGANYGYTF	TGTGCCAGCAGATGGGGGGGCGCGAACTATGGCTACACCTTC
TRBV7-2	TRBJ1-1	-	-	CASGDQPGTEAFF	TGTGCCAGCGGTGACCAACCGGGGACTGAAGCTTTCTTT
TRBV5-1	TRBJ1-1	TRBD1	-	CASSLTGRTGNTEAFF	TGCGCCAGCAGCTTGACAGGCAGGACAGGGAACACTGAAGCTTTCTTT
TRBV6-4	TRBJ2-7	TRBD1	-	CASSETKTRDRGDYEQYF	TGTGCCAGCAGTGAAACCAAAACGAGGGACAGGGGGGACTACGAGCAGTACTTC
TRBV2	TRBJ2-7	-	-	CASVNSGFSYEQYF	TGTGCCAGCGTTAACTCAGGGTTCTCCTACGAGCAGTACTTC
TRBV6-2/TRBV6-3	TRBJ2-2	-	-	CASSYVSGGTGELFF	TGTGCCAGCAGTTACGTTTCAGGTGGGACCGGGGAGCTGTTTTTT
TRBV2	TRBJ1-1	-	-	CASSEGRSLNTEAFF	TGTGCCAGCAGTGAAGGACGGAGTTTGAACACTGAAGCTTTCTTT
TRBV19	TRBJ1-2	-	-	CASSILQNYGYTF	TGTGCCAGTAGTATTTTACAGAACTATGGCTACACCTTC
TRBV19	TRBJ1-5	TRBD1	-	CASRQGDQPQHF	TGTGCCAGTAGACAGGGGGATCAGCCCCAGCATTTT
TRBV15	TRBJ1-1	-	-	CATSRDLARGNTEAFF	TGTGCCACCAGCAGAGATCTGGCCAGGGGGAACACTGAAGCTTTCTTT
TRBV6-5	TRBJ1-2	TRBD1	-	CASSYRETGRMNGYTF	TGTGCCAGCAGTTACAGAGAGACAGGGCGAATGAATGGCTACACCTTC
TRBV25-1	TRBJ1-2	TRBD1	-	CASSEAGGYGYTF	TGTGCCAGCAGTGAAGCAGGGGGCTATGGCTACACCTTC
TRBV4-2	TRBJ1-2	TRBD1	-	CASSQDLGTGGYYGYTF	TGTGCCAGCAGCCAAGATTTAGGGACAGGGGGGTATTATGGCTACACCTTC
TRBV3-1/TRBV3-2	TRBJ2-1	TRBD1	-	CASSQADRANEQFF	TGTGCCAGCAGCCAAGCGGACAGGGCGAATGAGCAGTTCTTC
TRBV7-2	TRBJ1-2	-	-	CASSSHPGPNLYGYTF	TGTGCCAGCAGCAGCCATCCGGGTCCCAACCTTTATGGCTACACCTTC
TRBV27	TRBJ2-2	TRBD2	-	CASNRLAGGNTGELFF	TGTGCCAGCAACCGCCTAGCGGGAGGAAACACCGGGGAGCTGTTTTTT
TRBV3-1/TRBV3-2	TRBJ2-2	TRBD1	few	CASSRTSGTGTGELFF	TGTGCCAGCAGCCGGACTAGTGGGACAGGGACCGGGGAGCTGTTTTTT
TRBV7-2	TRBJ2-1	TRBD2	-	CASSVTVAGAFNEQFF	TGTGCCAGCAGCGTAACCGTAGCGGGGGCCTTCAATGAGCAGTTCTTC
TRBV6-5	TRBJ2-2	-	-	CASGDSETGELFF	TGTGCCAGCGGAGATAGCGAGACCGGGGAGCTGTTTTTT
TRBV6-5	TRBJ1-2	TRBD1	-	CASDPGDSRLNTF	TGTGCCAGCGATCCTGGGGACAGCCGGTTGAACACCTTC
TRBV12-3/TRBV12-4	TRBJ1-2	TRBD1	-	CASSGQVDYGYTF	TGTGCCAGCAGTGGACAGGTGGACTATGGCTACACCTTC
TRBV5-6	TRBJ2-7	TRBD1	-	CASSLFQGVPQQYF	TGTGCCAGCAGCTTATTCCAGGGGGTCCCCCAGCAGTACTTC
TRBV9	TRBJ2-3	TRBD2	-	CASSVERGGLTDTQYF	TGTGCCAGCAGCGTAGAGCGGGGGGGCCTCACAGATACGCAGTATTTT
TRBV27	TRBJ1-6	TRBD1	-	CASRSGQRYNSPLHF	TGTGCCAGCAGATCGGGACAGAGGTATAATTCACCCCTCCACTTT
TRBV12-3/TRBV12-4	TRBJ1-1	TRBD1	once	CASRYRGDTEAFF	TGTGCCAGCAGATACAGGGGTGACACTGAAGCTTTCTTT
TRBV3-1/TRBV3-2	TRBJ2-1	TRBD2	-	CASSQGLAGGYNEQFF	TGTGCCAGCAGCCAAGGACTAGCGGGGGGGTACAATGAGCAGTTCTTC
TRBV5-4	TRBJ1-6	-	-	CASSLGGGGNSPLHF	TGTGCCAGCAGCTTGGGGGGCGGGGGTAATTCACCCCTCCACTTT
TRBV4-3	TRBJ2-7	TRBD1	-	CASSLLQGNDEQYF	TGCGCCAGCAGCTTGCTACAGGGGAACGACGAGCAGTACTTC
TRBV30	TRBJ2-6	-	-	CAWSVGSGGGRSGANVLTF	TGTGCCTGGAGTGTTGGGTCGGGCGGGGGCCGCTCTGGGGCCAACGTCCTGACTTTC
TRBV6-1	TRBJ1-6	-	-	CASSEGRARGNSPLHF	TGTGCCAGCAGTGAAGGCAGGGCGCGGGGCAATTCACCCCTCCACTTT
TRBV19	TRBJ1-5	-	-	CASSMALRGGRGNSNQPQHF	TGTGCCAGTAGTATGGCTCTTCGGGGGGGCCGGGGGAATAGCAATCAGCCCCAGCATTTT